The source of this T cell receptor beta chain is a study of blood T cell repertoires in COVID-19. Background on the study: Sources were T cells, B-cell-depleted T cells, or PBMCs; the material itself was cDNA or gDNA.

V dropped 6 bases and J dropped 2 bases, with 10 bases sitting between them. The CDR3 consists of 13 residues. The germline CDR1 and CDR2 sequences are KGHSH and LQKENI. Study processing details: Cell counts per sample came from amplifying reference gene primers. Clones were sequenced by immunoSEQ multiplex PCR, and TCRdb holds only the in-frame ones, with some missing. V and J calls and clone size come straight from that table; D and trimming were deduced from the DNA. The sample has fewer than 200,000 clones; 74% are singletons. This receptor was taken from a woman of 80 years or more with acute or convalescent COVID-19. The material sequenced was peripheral blood. J is TRBJ2-5 and V is TRBV18; the D gene is possibly TRBD2 (6 bases). The CDR3: CASSRGVQETQYF. Here the CDR3 DNA reads TGTGCCAGCTCCCGCGGGGTTCAAGAGACCCAGTACTTC.